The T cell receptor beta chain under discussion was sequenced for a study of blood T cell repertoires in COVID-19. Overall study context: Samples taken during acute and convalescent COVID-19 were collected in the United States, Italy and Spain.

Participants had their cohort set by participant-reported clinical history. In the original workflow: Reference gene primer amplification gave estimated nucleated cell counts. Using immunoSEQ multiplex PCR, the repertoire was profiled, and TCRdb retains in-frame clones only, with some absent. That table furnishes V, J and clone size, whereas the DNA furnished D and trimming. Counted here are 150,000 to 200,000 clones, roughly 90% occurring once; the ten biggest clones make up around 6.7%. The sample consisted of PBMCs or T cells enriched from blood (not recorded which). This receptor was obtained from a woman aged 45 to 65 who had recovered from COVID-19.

The CDR3 DNA is TGCGCCAGCAGCCCCGGGGGAAACTATAATTCACCCCTCCACTTT. This translates into CASSPGGNYNSPLHF. The V gene is TRBV4-1, the J gene TRBJ1-6, with TRBD1 as a possible D gene (5 bases). Germline CDR1 and CDR2: MGHRA and YSYEKL. V was clipped by 4 bases and J by 3 bases, with 10 bases between them. This CDR3 comprises 15 residues.